This T cell receptor (beta chain) derives from a study of PD-1 blockade in classical Hodgkin lymphoma. Specified time point: cycle 4 day 1 (C4D1), after six to seven weeks of nivolumab. Relapse after autologous stem cell transplantation occurred in every patient, and brentuximab vedotin exposure varied. The patients, who had relapsed/refractory classical Hodgkin lymphoma, achieved best responses of complete response, partial response or progressive disease. Sequencing was performed with immunoSEQ multiplex PCR; in TCRdb, only in-frame clones are kept and a portion is missing. The table lists 30,000 to 50,000 clones, just over 75% of them singletons. Germline-derived CDR1 and CDR2 are LNHDA and SQIVND (reference sequence). V was pared by 7 bases and J by 0 bases, with 15 bases between. The CDR3 has 16 amino acids.

The V gene is TRBV19, the J gene TRBJ1-4, with a tentative D call TRBD1 (6 bases). The sample consisted of peripheral blood mononuclear cells (PBMCs), taken before the fourth cycle of nivolumab. The clonotype was recovered from a human donor with classical Hodgkin lymphoma. The CDR3 region has the DNA TGTGCCAGTAATCCCGGGGGGCCGGCAACTAATGAAAAACTGTTTTTT. It codes for CASNPGGPATNEKLFF.